This passage covers 8 T cell receptor beta chains from one sample sequenced in a study of PD-L1 blockade in urothelial cancer (dated by TCRdb to about 2017). Interpreted using the paper, the time point label stands for: pretreatment peripheral blood. The receptor library was made with the immunoSEQ multiplex PCR assay. TCRdb mirrors the immuneACCESS table, restricted to in-frame sequences. Some clones are absent from its copies; in checked studies, under half trace to an unresolved V gene, and the reason for the others is unknown. This sample is represented by 30,000 to 40,000 clones; around four fifths of them were singletons. The leading ten clones occupy nearly 15% of the sample. This material consisted of PBMCs, taken around atezolizumab (anti-PD-L1) treatment. Receptor source: a man older than 75 with urothelial cancer.

The chain links TRBV6-5 to TRBJ2-5, with D uncertain. Germline V gene data show CDR1 as MNHEY and CDR2 as SVGAGI. V was pared by 6 bases and J by 5 bases, with 10 bases between. The CDR3 runs to 12 residues. The CDR3: CASRTLSETQYF. The CDR3 nucleotides read TGTGCCAGCAGAACATTATCGGAGACCCAGTACTTC.

This clone was detected only a few times. The J gene is TRBJ2-7, the V gene TRBV6-5; 8 positions agree with TRBD1. There are 12 residues in the CDR3. Germline CDR1 and CDR2: MNHEY and SVGAGI. V gave up 10 bases and J gave up 5 bases; unmatched junction bases: 7. The CDR3 DNA follows: TGTGCCACCCGGCAGGGGGCGCACGAGCAGTACTTC. Protein: CATRQGAHEQYF.

The chain is built from TRBV6-5 and TRBJ2-1; TRBD2 aligns across 8 bases. J gave up 8 bases and V 10 bases, and 7 bases lay outside the gene matches. The CDR3 runs to 12 residues. Germline V gene data show CDR1 as MNHEY and CDR2 as SVGAGI. CDR3: CATGLAGDEQFF. The CDR3 nucleotides read TGTGCCACCGGACTAGCTGGCGATGAGCAGTTCTTC.

The DNA for the CDR3 is TGTGCCAGCTCACCACGGCGCTCGGGCGGGAGCTCCTACGAGCAGTACTTC. Its translation: CASSPRRSGGSSYEQYF. The chain couples TRBV18 to TRBJ2-7, with 7 bases fitting TRBD2. The CDR3 consists of 17 residues. Germline trimming cut 1 base from V and 0 bases from J; bases unmatched to any gene: 9. Germline-derived CDR1 and CDR2 are KGHSH and LQKENI.

The V call is TRBV6-1, the J call TRBJ2-7, with TRBD1 matching 12 bases. The J segment lost 3 bases and the V segment lost 7 bases, leaving 7 bases of the junction unmatched. The CDR3 sequence is 15 residues long. CDR1 is MNHNS and CDR2 is SASEGT in the germline V gene. CDR3 DNA: TGTGCCAGCATGGGACAGGGGGCTGGACGCTACGAGCAGTACTTC. This translates into CASMGQGAGRYEQYF.

The CDR3: CASSVGGQGGTEAFF. CDR3 coding DNA: TGTGCCAGCAGCGTAGGCGGACAGGGAGGCACTGAAGCTTTCTTT. The V call is TRBV9, the J call TRBJ1-1, with TRBD1 matching over 8 bases. The CDR3 consists of 15 residues. Germline lookup yields CDR1 SGDLS and CDR2 YYNGEE. Unmatched junction bases numbered 5, after V lost 0 bases and J lost 4 bases.

The chain couples TRBV5-1 to TRBJ2-1; 8 positions agree with TRBD2. V gave up 2 bases and J gave up 6 bases; unmatched junction bases: 10. The V gene's germline CDR1 is SGHRS and CDR2 YFSETQ. This CDR3 has 16 residues. For the CDR3, the DNA is TGCGCCAGCAGCTTAATCGAGGCTAGCGGGTCCAATGAGCAGTTCTTC. Amino acids: CASSLIEASGSNEQFF.

The chain couples TRBV7-9 to TRBJ2-7; weak D call: TRBD2 (5 bases). The V gene's germline CDR1 is SEHNR and CDR2 FQNEAQ (reference sequence). The CDR3 extends over 13 amino acids. Trimming shortened V by 1 base and J by 2 bases, and 6 bases separated the two germline ends. CDR3 sequence (DNA): TGTGCCAGCAGCTTAGACGGGACCTACGAGCAGTACTTC. This translates into CASSLDGTYEQYF.